Below are 27 T cell receptor beta chains sequenced from a single sample in a study of T cells in Graves' hyperthyroidism and ophthalmopathy. RNA transcripts were the template for amplifying TCR beta CDR3 regions. The study used the HTBI primer set for a first-round RT-PCR of the TCR CDR3. TCRdb reanalysed the multiplex PCR reads using MiXCR and keeps one entry per CDR3 protein. The table lists around 300,000 distinct CDR3 sequences, roughly 13% of them singletons. The sample taken for sequencing was blood. Source of these receptors: a woman aged 40 to 50 with Graves' hyperthyroidism.

The chain joins TRBV7-2 to TRBJ1-2; D is perhaps TRBD1 (6 bases). The germline V and J ends were trimmed by 1 base and 5 bases, with 11 bases remaining between them. CDR3 size: 14 residues. The germline CDR1 and CDR2 sequences are SGHTA and FQGNSA. CDR3 nucleotides: TGTGCCAGCAGCTTAGATGGGACAACGTATGGCTACACCTTC. Residues: CASSLDGTTYGYTF.

Many counts were recorded for this clonotype. The CDR3 coding sequence is TGCAGCGTTGAAGATCTGGAGGAGGGTGGGGTTGGGGAAAAACTGTTTTTT. Protein sequence: CSVEDLEEGGVGEKLFF. V usage is TRBV29-1 and J usage is TRBJ1-4; D uncertain. V was shortened by 0 bases and J by 8 bases, with 22 bases between the two germline ends. Germline loops: CDR1 SQVTM, CDR2 ANQGSEA. CDR3 length: 17 residues.

This clonotype was counted many times. The J gene is TRBJ1-2, the V gene TRBV2, with 7 bases lining up with TRBD1. The CDR3 is 14 residues long. CDR1 is SNHLY, CDR2 FYNNEI, per germline. V trimming: 7 bases; J trimming: 0 bases; junction bases outside the gene matches: 5. The CDR3 reads CASNQGGANYGYTF. For the CDR3, the DNA is TGTGCCAGCAACCAGGGGGGGGCTAACTATGGCTACACCTTC.

This clonotype was seen ten or more times. The rearrangement uses TRBV5-5 and TRBJ1-5; D not certain. The V end lost 3 bases, the J end lost 5 bases, and 12 bases lay between the germline ends. Germline V gene sequence: CDR1 SGHKS, CDR2 YYEKEE (reference sequence). There are 14 residues in the CDR3. CDR3 in amino acids: CASSYTLGYQPQHF. CDR3 nucleotides: TGTGCCAGCAGCTACACGCTCGGTTATCAGCCCCAGCATTTT.

The sample holds many counts of this clonotype. The genes are TRBV20-1 and TRBJ2-3; D remains ambiguous. This CDR3 has 14 residues. V lost 2 bases, J lost 1 base, and 10 bases lay in between. Germline assignment: CDR1 DFQATT and CDR2 SNEGSKA (reference sequence). The CDR3 is CSARPPAGTDTQYF. The CDR3 DNA follows: TGCAGTGCTAGACCCCCGGCGGGCACAGATACGCAGTATTTT.

The rearrangement joins TRBV6-5 to TRBJ2-2; 9 nucleotides align to TRBD2. Looked up from germline, CDR1 is MNHEY and CDR2 is SVGAGI. The V segment lost 3 bases and the J segment 4 bases; nucleotides outside the gene matches: 6. The CDR3 loop spans 16 amino acids. This CDR3 reads CASSYPAGGGTGELFF. Here the CDR3 DNA reads TGTGCCAGCAGTTATCCGGCGGGAGGGGGCACCGGGGAGCTGTTTTTT.

There are a few counts of this clonotype. The V call is TRBV20-1, the J call TRBJ1-6; a weak D match, TRBD1 (6 bases). The length of the CDR3 is 18 residues. With 0 bases removed from V and 6 bases from J, the gap between germline ends came to 21 bases. Germline V gene lookup returns CDR1 DFQATT and CDR2 SNEGSKA (reference sequence). CDR3 nucleotide sequence: TGCAGTGCTAGAGATTTAGGGGGTTTTAGACAGGCTAATTCACCCCTCCACTTT. It codes for CSARDLGGFRQANSPLHF.

The sample holds many counts of this clonotype. The chain combines TRBV6-1 with TRBJ2-7, with TRBD1 matching over 7 bases. This CDR3 region has 14 residues. V was pared by 6 bases and J by 6 bases, with 11 bases of the junction left unmatched. Germline V gives CDR1 MNHNS, CDR2 SASEGT. The CDR3 bases are TGTGCCAGCAGGATGATGTGGGACAGTGCCGAGCAGTACTTC. Protein product: CASRMMWDSAEQYF.

A word on this clonotype: A much larger clone lies a single base off, so this may be a read error. The V and J genes are TRBV7-2 and TRBJ1-5; no definite D call. This CDR3 has 15 residues. Looked up from germline, CDR1 is SGHTA and CDR2 is FQGNSA. V lost 1 base to trimming and J lost 3 bases, with 10 bases between them. The CDR3 reads CASSLVAFSNQPQHF. CDR3 nucleotide sequence: TGTGCCAGCAGCTTAGTCGCATTTTCCAATCAGCCCCAGCATTTT.

This clonotype was detected ten times or more. V gene TRBV20-1 combines with J gene TRBJ1-1; a possible D gene is TRBD1 (6 bases). V lost 6 bases and J lost 1, with 15 bases in between. The CDR3 is 14 amino acids. Germline V gene data show CDR1 as DFQATT and CDR2 as SNEGSKA (reference sequence). CDR3 in amino acids: CSAEPDRRNTEAFF. CDR3 coding DNA: TGCAGTGCAGAACCCGACAGGAGGAACACTGAAGCTTTCTTT.

A note on this clonotype: At one end the junction does not follow the germline gene, possibly because of a read error. V gene TRBV18 combines with J gene TRBJ1-5, with D possibly being TRBD1 (6 bases). Germline V gene lookup returns CDR1 KGHSH and CDR2 LQKENI. The CDR3 contains 13 residues. The CDR3 reads CAGSPTGDQPQHF. CDR3 coding DNA: TGTGCCGGCTCACCGACAGGAGATCAGCCCCAGCATTTT. Looking up the rest from reference TRBV18 and TRBJ1-5 gives the full variable domain: NAGVMQNPRHLVRRRGQEARLRCSPMKGHSHVYWYRQLPEEGLKFMVYLQKENIIDESGMPKERFSAEFPKEGPSILRIQQVVRGDSAAYFCAGSPTGDQPQHFGDGTRLSIL.

At least ten counts were recorded for this clonotype. V and J are TRBV30 and TRBJ1-5; the D is unclear. This CDR3 is built from 13 residues. Germline CDR1 and CDR2: GTSNPN and SVGIG (reference sequence). The V gene lost 4 bases and the J gene lost 7 bases, with 14 bases spanning the gap. CDR3 sequence (DNA): TGTGCCTGGAATAAGGGCATCAACCAGCCCCAGCATTTT. This sequence encodes CAWNKGINQPQHF.

The gene calls are TRBV29-1 and TRBJ2-3; 9 nucleotides line up with TRBD1. The CDR3 is 12 amino acids. The trim removed 7 bases at V and 3 bases at J, leaving 2 bases unmatched. The germline V gene has CDR1 SQVTM and CDR2 ANQGSEA. CDR3 in DNA: TGCAGCGGGGGACAGGGAACAGATACGCAGTATTTT. Translated, it gives CSGGQGTDTQYF.

The table lists this clonotype with many counts. The chain joins TRBV3-1 to TRBJ1-2; unclear D gene. V was clipped by 4 bases and J by 7 bases, with 19 bases between them. Germline CDR1 reads LGHDT; CDR2 reads YNNKEL (reference sequence). This CDR3 region has 15 residues. The CDR3 nucleotides are TGTGCCAGCAGCCCAGGTGATGGGAAAAAAGTTGGCTACACCTTC. It yields the protein CASSPGDGKKVGYTF.

This clonotype has ten or more counts. This sequence joins TRBV13 and TRBJ2-3; TRBD2 agrees at 9 bases. Trimming removed 5 bases from V and 0 bases from J; junction bases left unmatched: 9. The length of the CDR3 is 17 residues. Germline lookup yields CDR1 PRHDT and CDR2 FYEKMQ (reference sequence). CDR3 sequence reads: CASSPSLAGSSTDTQYF. The CDR3 DNA follows: TGTGCCAGCAGCCCGTCCCTAGCGGGATCTAGCACAGATACGCAGTATTTT. Combining the CDR3 with reference TRBV13 and TRBJ2-3 gives the whole variable domain AAGVIQSPRHLIKEKRETATLKCYPIPRHDTVYWYQQGPGQDPQFLISFYEKMQSDKGSIPDRFSAQQFSDYHSELNMSSLELGDSALYFCASSPSLAGSSTDTQYFGPGTRLTVL.

This clonotype was counted a few times. A much larger clone differs by one base, so this may be a read error. This chain connects TRBV28 to TRBJ1-6; TRBD1 aligns across 8 bases. CDR1 MDHEN and CDR2 SYDVKM come from the germline V gene. The CDR3 is 14 amino acids. DNA of the CDR3: TGTGCCAGCAGTTCGGGACAGGTTTATTCACCCCCCCACTTT. Residues: CASSSGQVYSPPHF.

At least ten counts were recorded for this clonotype. The gene calls are TRBV27 and TRBJ2-3; D unclear. V dropped 4 bases and J dropped 3 bases, with 14 bases sitting between them. CDR3 length equals 15 residues. Germline V gives CDR1 MNHEY, CDR2 SMNVEV (reference sequence). The CDR3 loop is CASSSLVLGTDTQYF. The DNA for the CDR3 is TGTGCCAGCAGTTCCCTGGTACTGGGAACAGATACGCAGTATTTT.

There are many counts of this clonotype. The chain uses TRBV15 and TRBJ1-1; D perhaps matches TRBD1 (6 bases). The ends were cut back, 5 bases at V and 7 bases at J, with 11 bases in the middle. From germline, CDR1 is LNHNV and CDR2 YYDKDF (reference sequence). The CDR3 sequence is 12 residues long. The CDR3: CATSLGAGEAFF. The CDR3 DNA sequence: TGTGCCACCAGCCTGGGGGCGGGTGAAGCTTTCTTT.

This clonotype was detected a few times. The V gene is TRBV4-2, the J gene TRBJ2-3; TRBD2 matches 14 bases. Germline lookup yields CDR1 LGHNA and CDR2 YNFKEQ. The CDR3 length is 21 residues. V was pared by 4 bases and J by 0 bases, with 15 bases of the junction left unmatched. The CDR3 sequence is CASSLTSSGLAGGGSTDTQYF. The CDR3 nucleotides are TGTGCCAGCAGCCTCACTTCGTCCGGACTAGCGGGAGGAGGAAGCACAGATACGCAGTATTTT.

This clonotype was observed at least ten times. The chain employs TRBV27 and TRBJ2-3; D is perhaps TRBD2 (6 bases). Germline values: CDR1 MNHEY, CDR2 SMNVEV (reference sequence). Deletions cut 5 bases from V and 5 bases from J, with 17 bases between. This CDR3 comprises 15 residues. The CDR3 sequence: CASSERARSQDTQYF. In nucleotides, the CDR3 is TGTGCCAGCAGTGAGCGGGCCCGAAGCCAAGATACGCAGTATTTT.

V and J are TRBV6-1 and TRBJ2-2, with 9 bases matching TRBD1. J gave up 1 base and V 6 bases, and 9 bases lay outside the gene matches. This CDR3 has 17 residues. From germline, CDR1 is MNHNS and CDR2 SASEGT. The CDR3 reads CASRSFLDRGNTGELFF. The CDR3 bases are TGTGCCAGCAGATCTTTCTTGGACAGGGGGAACACCGGGGAGCTGTTTTTT.

This clonotype was seen many times. V is TRBV6-6 and J is TRBJ2-3, with D maybe TRBD2 (6 bases). Germline V lookup: CDR1 MNHNY, CDR2 SVGAGI (reference sequence). The CDR3 is 18 amino acids. V lost 1 base and J lost 1, with 18 bases in between. In DNA, the CDR3 is TGTGCCAGCAGTTACTTCCCCCCGGGGGATAGCGGCACAGATACGCAGTATTTT. Translating gives CASSYFPPGDSGTDTQYF.

This clonotype was observed a few times. The rearrangement uses TRBV7-3 and TRBJ2-5; 12 bases map to TRBD2. Germline V CDR1 and CDR2: SGHTA, FQGTGA. After removal of 5 bases from V and 1 base from J, the junction contained 5 bases not matched to a gene. There are 16 residues in the CDR3. CDR3 amino acids: CASSLSSGRAQETQYF. CDR3 in DNA: TGTGCCAGCAGCCTTTCTAGCGGGAGGGCCCAAGAGACCCAGTACTTC.

This clonotype occurred many times. The chain has TRBV28 and TRBJ2-1, with 7 bases fitting TRBD1. Germline-derived CDR1 and CDR2 are MDHEN and SYDVKM. V was pared by 7 bases and J by 4 bases, with 7 bases of the junction left unmatched. CDR3 length equals 14 residues. The CDR3: CASNPGTAYNEQFF. The CDR3 coding sequence is TGTGCCAGCAACCCCGGGACAGCTTACAATGAGCAGTTCTTC.

The genes are TRBV7-8 and TRBJ2-7, with 16 positions matching TRBD2. This CDR3 has 16 amino acids. Germline V gives CDR1 SGHVS, CDR2 FQNEAQ. Unmatched junction bases numbered 3, after V lost 5 bases and J lost 2 bases. The DNA for the CDR3 is TGTGCCAGCAGCGAAGGGACTAGCGGGAGGGCCTACGAGCAGTACTTC. It yields the protein CASSEGTSGRAYEQYF.

This clonotype was detected many times. For the CDR3, the DNA is TGTGCCAGCCATCCGGGTGTACTCTCTGGAAACACCATATATTTT. It yields the protein CASHPGVLSGNTIYF. The V gene is TRBV7-8, the J gene TRBJ1-3; D gene uncertain. The CDR3 covers 15 residues. The V end lost 8 bases, the J end lost 0 bases, and 14 bases lay between the germline ends. Germline V gives CDR1 SGHVS, CDR2 FQNEAQ. Complete variable domain (other parts from reference TRBV7-8 and TRBJ1-3): GAGVSQSPRYKVAKRGQDVALRCDPISGHVSLFWYQQALGQGPEFLTYFQNEAQLDKSGLPSDRFFAERPEGSVSTLKIQRTQQEDSAVYLCASHPGVLSGNTIYFGEGSWLTVV.

CDR3 DNA: TGTGCCAGCAGCCTGGACTCTGGGGCCAACGTCCTGACTTTC. Its translation is CASSLDSGANVLTF. The chain has TRBV7-9 and TRBJ2-6; no definite D call. V was shortened by 5 bases and J by 0 bases, with 5 bases between the two germline ends. Germline V lookup: CDR1 SEHNR, CDR2 FQNEAQ (reference sequence). The CDR3 runs to 14 residues.